What follows are 28 T cell receptor beta chains derived from one specimen sequenced in a study of T-cell memory formation after mild COVID-19. TCRdb recomputed calls from the 5' RACE reads with MiXCR, one row per CDR3 protein. The repertoire consists of around 5,000 distinct CDR3 sequences, with around 45% occurring once and the leading ten covering roughly 2.6%. The sequencing input was PBMCs or a T cell subset sorted from them (not recorded which). These receptors all stem from an adult who had mild COVID-19 (a few samples of this study predate the infection). Cell type and time point are not known.

The chain uses TRBV20-1 and TRBJ2-5, with D possibly matching TRBD2 (8 bases). The germline gives CDR1 DFQATT, CDR2 SNEGSKA (reference sequence). The CDR3 sequence is 16 residues long. The V and J ends lost 4 bases and 0 bases respectively, with 18 bases between them. CDR3 loop: CSATREGAEYQETQYF. CDR3 nucleotides: TGCAGTGCTACACGGGAGGGGGCCGAGTACCAAGAGACCCAGTACTTC.

This clonotype is judged medium-sized. J is TRBJ2-5 and V is TRBV5-1; D call uncertain. V was trimmed by 5 bases and J by 1 base, leaving 9 bases between them. This CDR3 comprises 13 residues. CDR1 and CDR2 (germline): SGHRS, YFSETQ. CDR3 coding DNA: TGCGCCAGCAGGGGGAACAGCCAAGAGACCCAGTACTTC. Protein: CASRGNSQETQYF.

This clonotype qualifies as medium-sized. The rearrangement joins TRBV21-1 to TRBJ2-7; the D call in the table, TRBD1, was not verified against the DNA. TRBV21-1 is a pseudogene locus. This CDR3 spans 19 amino acids. CDR3 nucleotides: TGTGCCAGCAGCAAAGCGGTCAGGGGGTCCCCCAGGAGCTCCTACGAGCAGTACGTC. Its protein is CASSKAVRGSPRSSYEQYV.

The chain recombines TRBV18 with TRBJ2-6, with 9 bases aligning to TRBD1. The germline V gene encodes CDR1 KGHSH and CDR2 LQKENI. This CDR3 is 18 amino acids long. With V trimmed by 3 bases and J by 2 bases, 8 bases remained unmatched. The CDR3 region has the DNA TGTGCCAGCTCACCCACGTCGGGACAGGGTGCTGGGGCCAACGTCCTGACTTTC. Translating gives CASSPTSGQGAGANVLTF.

By share, this clonotype ranks as medium-sized. V usage is TRBV4-3 and J usage is TRBJ2-6; no clear D. The CDR3 runs 17 residues. In germline, CDR1 is LGHNA, CDR2 YSLEER. Trimming took 0 bases from V and 0 from J, leaving 9 bases between them. This CDR3 reads CASSQDTVHSGANVLTF. The CDR3 nucleotides read TGCGCCAGCAGCCAAGACACGGTACACTCTGGGGCCAACGTCCTGACTTTC.

J is TRBJ1-1 and V is TRBV7-2; D gene unclear. The CDR3 runs to 13 residues. V gave up 3 bases and J gave up 3 bases, with 8 bases separating them. The germline gives CDR1 SGHTA, CDR2 FQGNSA. This CDR3 reads CASSFQSDTEAFF. In DNA, the CDR3 is TGTGCCAGCAGCTTTCAGTCGGACACTGAAGCTTTCTTT.

V gene TRBV12-3 or TRBV12-4 combines with J gene TRBJ2-1; TRBD2 aligns across 10 bases. V lost 11 bases, J lost 10 bases, and 17 bases stayed unmatched. The CDR3 runs to 15 residues. CDR3 region: CAVKLAGVIRKEQFF. The DNA for the CDR3 is TGTGCCGTCAAGCTAGCGGGAGTTATTCGCAAGGAGCAGTTCTTC.

This clonotype is categorized as medium-sized. This rearrangement joins TRBV9 to TRBJ1-2; perhaps TRBD1 as D (6 bases). The V and J ends lost 3 bases and 2 bases respectively, with 17 bases between them. Germline V gene sequence: CDR1 SGDLS, CDR2 YYNGEE. The length of the CDR3 is 16 residues. The CDR3 nucleotides are TGTGCCAGCAGCGCCTTTAGGGGGGTAGGAAACTATGGCTACACCTTC. The encoded protein is CASSAFRGVGNYGYTF.

This clonotype qualifies as medium-sized. The V and J genes are TRBV20-1 and TRBJ1-6, with TRBD1 matching 7 bases. Germline CDR1 and CDR2: DFQATT and SNEGSKA (reference sequence). The CDR3 spans 13 residues. The V and J ends lost 6 bases and 8 bases, in that order; junction bases with no gene match: 7. CDR3 amino acids: CSALRQGDSPLHF. The DNA for the CDR3 is TGCAGTGCCCTTAGACAGGGCGATTCACCCCTCCACTTT.

The chain recombines TRBV24-1 with TRBJ2-3; D not resolved. The CDR3 extends over 14 amino acids. The V and J ends lost 7 bases and 4 bases respectively, with 14 bases between them. Germline CDR1 and CDR2: KGHDR and SFDVKD. The CDR3 DNA sequence: TGTGCCACCAGCCCTGGATGGCAGGCAGATACGCAGTATTTT. This encodes CATSPGWQADTQYF.

By its share, this clonotype is medium-sized. In nucleotides, the CDR3 is TGCGCCAGCAGCCTGAGGGGAGCGGGGGGGCAGGATACGCAGTATTTT. Its protein is CASSLRGAGGQDTQYF. V and J are TRBV5-1 and TRBJ2-3; 10 bases fit TRBD2. The V gene end was trimmed by 4 bases and the J gene end by 6 bases; junction bases not matched to a gene: 11. Germline lookup yields CDR1 SGHRS and CDR2 YFSETQ. The CDR3 covers 16 residues. Complete variable domain (other parts from reference TRBV5-1 and TRBJ2-3): KAGVTQTPRYLIKTRGQQVTLSCSPISGHRSVSWYQQTPGQGLQFLFEYFSETQRNKGNFPGRFSGRQFSNSRSEMNVSTLELGDSALYLCASSLRGAGGQDTQYFGPGTRLTVL.

This chain uses TRBV7-2 with TRBJ2-1, with TRBD2 matching over 7 bases. CDR3 length: 16 residues. V was clipped by 3 bases and J by 6 bases; unmatched bases: 11. The V gene's germline CDR1 is SGHTA and CDR2 FQGNSA. The CDR3 coding sequence is TGTGCCAGCAGCTTTTGGGCGGGAGTACGTAGCAATGAGCAGTTCTTC. This gives the protein CASSFWAGVRSNEQFF.

This clonotype qualifies as medium-sized. This chain joins TRBV7-9 and TRBJ1-2; D unclear. The CDR3 consists of 12 residues. Deletions cut 5 bases from V and 3 bases from J, with 7 bases between. In germline, CDR1 is SEHNR, CDR2 FQNEAQ (reference sequence). CDR3 in DNA: TGTGCCAGCAGCCCCATAGACTATGGCTACACCTTC. The encoded protein is CASSPIDYGYTF.

This clonotype is categorized as medium-sized. The chain carries TRBV18 and TRBJ1-2; D call uncertain. CDR3 size: 15 residues. Per germline, CDR1 KGHSH and CDR2 LQKENI. V lost 2 bases and J lost 4, with 14 bases in between. CDR3 in amino acids: CASSPATMISYGYTF. CDR3 nucleotide sequence: TGTGCCAGCTCACCAGCTACAATGATCTCCTATGGCTACACCTTC.

The chain is built from TRBV27 and TRBJ2-7, with 8 bases matching TRBD2. Germline CDR1 and CDR2: MNHEY and SMNVEV (reference sequence). V trimming: 1 base; J trimming: 1 base; junction bases outside the gene matches: 3. The CDR3 sequence is 15 residues long. CDR3 DNA sequence: TGTGCCAGCAGTTTATTAGCGGGGTCTTCCTACGAGCAGTACTTC. It codes for CASSLLAGSSYEQYF.

The rearrangement uses TRBV7-2 and TRBJ2-7; weak D call: TRBD1 (6 bases). The length of the CDR3 is 14 residues. V dropped 0 bases and J dropped 6 bases, with 12 bases sitting between them. Germline CDR1 reads SGHTA; CDR2 reads FQGNSA. The CDR3 DNA follows: TGTGCCAGCAGCTTAGCTGCAGGGGCGGGCGAGCAGTACTTC. It yields the protein CASSLAAGAGEQYF.

This clonotype has a handful of counts. V gene TRBV9 combines with J gene TRBJ2-5; possible D gene TRBD2, 6 bases. The V end lost 0 bases, the J end lost 3 bases, and 9 bases lay between the germline ends. The CDR3 is 14 amino acids. Germline lookup yields CDR1 SGDLS and CDR2 YYNGEE. This CDR3 is CASSVAGVEETQYF. In DNA form, the CDR3 reads TGTGCCAGCAGCGTAGCGGGGGTTGAAGAGACCCAGTACTTC.

This clonotype is labeled medium-sized. The chain combines TRBV19 with TRBJ1-1; D call uncertain. CDR3 size: 14 residues. CDR1 LNHDA and CDR2 SQIVND come from the germline V gene (reference sequence). Trimming took off 4 bases at V and 5 bases at J, with 14 bases between the two ends. The CDR3 sequence: CASSSHTGRTEAFF. Here the CDR3 DNA reads TGTGCCAGTAGTAGCCATACGGGGAGGACTGAAGCTTTCTTT. Using reference TRBV19 and TRBJ1-1 for the parts outside the CDR3, the full variable domain is DGGITQSPKYLFRKEGQNVTLSCEQNLNHDAMYWYRQDPGQGLRLIYYSQIVNDFQKGDIAEGYSVSREKKESFPLTVTSAQKNPTAFYLCASSSHTGRTEAFFGQGTRLTVV.

The chain links TRBV20-1 to TRBJ2-1; 10 nucleotides match TRBD2. The J call could be wrong; TRBJ2-7 is a better fit for the DNA end. CDR3 length: 16 amino acids. CDR1 is DFQATT and CDR2 is SNEGSKA in the germline V gene (reference sequence). CDR3 nucleotides: TGCAGGGCTCCCCAGCGGGGGGGCCTCCGGTACACTGAGCAGTACTTC. Its translation is CRAPQRGGLRYTEQYF.

V and J are TRBV19 and TRBJ2-1; 10 nucleotides align to TRBD2. With 4 bases clipped from V and 3 bases from J, the junction kept 3 bases outside the gene matches. Germline V gives CDR1 LNHDA, CDR2 SQIVND (reference sequence). The CDR3 extends over 15 amino acids. The CDR3 bases are TGTGCCAGTAGTACCCTAGCGGGGGACTACAATGAGCAGTTCTTC. It codes for CASSTLAGDYNEQFF.

By proportion, this clonotype is medium-sized. V gene TRBV7-9 combines with J gene TRBJ2-5, with 9 positions matching TRBD2. The CDR3 loop spans 14 amino acids. Germline V gene lookup returns CDR1 SEHNR and CDR2 FQNEAQ (reference sequence). Unmatched junction bases numbered 2, after V lost 4 bases and J lost 2 bases. The CDR3, as DNA: TGTGCCAGCAGCTCGACTAGCGGACAAGAGACCCAGTACTTC. This translates into CASSSTSGQETQYF.

The chain employs TRBV15 and TRBJ1-1; D call uncertain. The germline V and J ends were trimmed by 2 bases and 3 bases, with 7 bases remaining between them. Germline V gene data show CDR1 as LNHNV and CDR2 as YYDKDF (reference sequence). The CDR3 extends over 13 amino acids. CDR3 DNA sequence: TGTGCCACCAGCAGACGCCGTGACACTGAAGCTTTCTTT. Residues: CATSRRRDTEAFF.

Relative to its sample, this clonotype is medium-sized. The V gene is TRBV20-1, the J gene TRBJ1-4; D unresolved. The CDR3 covers 12 residues. Germline V gene data show CDR1 as DFQATT and CDR2 as SNEGSKA (reference sequence). Trimming removed 2 bases from V and 5 bases from J, with 6 bases in between. The CDR3 region has the DNA TGCAGTGCTAGAAGTCCGAATGAAAAACTGTTTTTT. Amino acids: CSARSPNEKLFF.

By share, this clonotype ranks as medium-sized. V gene TRBV6-5 combines with J gene TRBJ1-4, with 11 bases identical to TRBD1. Trimming removed 1 base from V and 8 bases from J; junction bases left unmatched: 6. Germline V gene sequence: CDR1 MNHEY, CDR2 SVGAGI. There are 16 residues in the CDR3. The CDR3 spells CASSYFSGQGEEKLFF. The CDR3 DNA reads TGTGCCAGCAGTTACTTTTCGGGACAGGGGGAAGAAAAACTGTTTTTT.

In this sample, this clonotype is medium-sized. The rearrangement links TRBV6-5 to TRBJ2-7; either TRBD1 or TRBD2 may supply D (5 bases each). The CDR3 has 12 residues. Trimming shortened V by 5 bases and J by 7 bases, and 12 bases separated the two germline ends. From germline, CDR1 is MNHEY and CDR2 SVGAGI. The CDR3 here is CASSRGAREQYF. CDR3 DNA sequence: TGTGCCAGCAGTCGAGGGGCGAGGGAGCAGTACTTC.

The V gene is TRBV20-1, the J gene TRBJ1-6; D perhaps matches TRBD1 (6 bases). CDR1 and CDR2 (germline): DFQATT, SNEGSKA (reference sequence). V was trimmed by 0 bases and J by 4 bases, leaving 10 bases between them. The CDR3 is made up of 15 amino acids. The CDR3 coding sequence is TGCAGTGCTAGAGAGGGGGGCGCGTATAATTCACCCCTCCACTTT. Amino acid sequence: CSAREGGAYNSPLHF.

This clonotype is medium-sized within its sample. The chain employs TRBV7-9 and TRBJ1-1, with a tentative D call TRBD1 (5 bases). The ends were cut back, 5 bases at V and 1 base at J, with 14 bases in the middle. From germline, CDR1 is SEHNR and CDR2 FQNEAQ (reference sequence). CDR3 length: 15 amino acids. CDR3 bases: TGTGCCAGCAGCCTTATGGGACGAAGGAACACTGAAGCTTTCTTT. Residues: CASSLMGRRNTEAFF.

By sample fraction, this clonotype is medium-sized (0.01 to 0.1%). This chain uses TRBV12-3 or TRBV12-4 with TRBJ2-2; D is unclear. CDR3 length: 16 residues. Trimming took 7 bases from V and 2 from J, leaving 17 bases between them. The CDR3: CASTHLRNINTGELFF. For the CDR3, the DNA is TGTGCCAGCACACACCTTCGGAACATCAACACCGGGGAGCTGTTTTTT.